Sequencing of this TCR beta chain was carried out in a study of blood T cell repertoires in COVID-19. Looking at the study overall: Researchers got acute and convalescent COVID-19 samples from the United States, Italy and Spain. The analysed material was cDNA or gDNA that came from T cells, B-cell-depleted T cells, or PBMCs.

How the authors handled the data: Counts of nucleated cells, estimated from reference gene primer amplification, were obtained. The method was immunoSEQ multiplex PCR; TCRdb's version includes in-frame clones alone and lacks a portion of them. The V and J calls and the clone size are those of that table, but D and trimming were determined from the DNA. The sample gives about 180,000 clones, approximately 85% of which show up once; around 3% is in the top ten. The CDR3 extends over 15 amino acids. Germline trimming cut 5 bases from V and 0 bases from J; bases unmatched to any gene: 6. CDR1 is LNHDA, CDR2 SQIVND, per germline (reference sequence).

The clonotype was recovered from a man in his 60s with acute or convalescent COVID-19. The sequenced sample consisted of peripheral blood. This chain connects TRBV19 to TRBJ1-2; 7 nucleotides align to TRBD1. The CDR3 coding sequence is TGTGCCAGTAGTCGAGACAGGGAAGCTAACTATGGCTACACCTTC. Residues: CASSRDREANYGYTF.